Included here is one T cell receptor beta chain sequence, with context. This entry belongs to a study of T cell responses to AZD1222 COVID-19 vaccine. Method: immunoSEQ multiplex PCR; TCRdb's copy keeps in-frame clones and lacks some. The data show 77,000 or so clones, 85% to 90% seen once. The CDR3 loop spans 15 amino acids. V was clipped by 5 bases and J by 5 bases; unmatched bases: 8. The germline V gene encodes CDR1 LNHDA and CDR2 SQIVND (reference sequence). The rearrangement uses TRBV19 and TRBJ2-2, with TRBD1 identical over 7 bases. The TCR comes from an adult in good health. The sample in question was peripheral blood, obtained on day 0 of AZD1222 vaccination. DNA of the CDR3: TGTGCCAGTAGTCCGCGACAGGGATCAACCGGGGAGCTGTTTTTT. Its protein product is CASSPRQGSTGELFF.